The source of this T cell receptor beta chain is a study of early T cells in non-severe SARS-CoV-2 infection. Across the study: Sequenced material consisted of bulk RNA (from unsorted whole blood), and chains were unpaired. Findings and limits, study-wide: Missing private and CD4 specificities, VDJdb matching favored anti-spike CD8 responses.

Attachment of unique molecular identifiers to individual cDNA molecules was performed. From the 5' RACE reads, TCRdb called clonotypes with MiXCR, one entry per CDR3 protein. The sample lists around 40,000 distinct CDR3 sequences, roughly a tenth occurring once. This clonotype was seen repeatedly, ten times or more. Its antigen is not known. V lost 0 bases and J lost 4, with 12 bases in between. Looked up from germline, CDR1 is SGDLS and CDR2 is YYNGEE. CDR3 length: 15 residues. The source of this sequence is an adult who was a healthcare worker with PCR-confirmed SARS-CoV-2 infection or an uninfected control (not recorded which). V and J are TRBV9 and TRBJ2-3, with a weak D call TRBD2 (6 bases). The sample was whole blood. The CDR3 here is CASSVGRAPPDTQYF. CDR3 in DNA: TGTGCCAGCAGCGTAGGGAGGGCCCCCCCAGATACGCAGTATTTT.